This entry lists 14 T cell receptor beta chains sequenced from one sample in a study of vaccination and CD4 T cells after COVID-19. Their antigens remain unidentified. The Oncomine TCR Beta short-read assay was applied to DNA of cultured CD4+ T cells. Using its own MiXCR run on the PCR reads, TCRdb lists one record per CDR3 protein. The data hold 20,000 or so distinct CDR3 sequences, with approximately 52% observed a single time. Regarding treatment: approximately 10-day PBMC culture with coronavirus spike peptide pools or control peptides (ViraFEST assay). Sequenced here: CD4+ T cells from blood, cultured in vitro, sampled after SARS-CoV-2 vaccination. These receptors were collected from a human donor who had recovered from COVID-19.

The chain has TRBV6-1 and TRBJ2-7; D might be TRBD1 (6 bases). Trimming left V 8 bases short and J 6 bases short, with 17 bases between. The length of the CDR3 is 13 residues. Germline loops: CDR1 MNHNS, CDR2 SASEGT. The CDR3 nucleotides read TGTGCCAGCGCCAGACCCCAGGGGTCCGAGCAGTACTTC. Its translation: CASARPQGSEQYF.

This clonotype was counted only a few times. The DNA of the CDR3 is TGTGCCAGCAGCTTGAGAGGGGCCCGTTGGCGGGATACCCAAGAGACCCAGTACTTC. It encodes CASSLRGARWRDTQETQYF. This chain uses TRBV7-9 with TRBJ2-5; D perhaps matches TRBD2 (6 bases). The CDR3 length is 19 residues. CDR1 and CDR2 from the germline V gene are SEHNR and FQNEAQ (reference sequence). Trimming pared 3 bases from V and 1 base from J, leaving 24 bases between.

This clonotype was observed a handful of times. V is TRBV24-1 and J is TRBJ1-5; D not resolved. The CDR3 runs to 15 residues. V lost 7 bases and J 0 bases, leaving 12 bases between the germline ends. The germline V gene has CDR1 KGHDR and CDR2 SFDVKD. CDR3 amino acids: CATSLGHGSNQPQHF. The CDR3 region has the DNA TGTGCCACCAGCCTCGGGCACGGTAGCAATCAGCCCCAGCATTTT.

This clonotype showed up just a few times. The rearrangement uses TRBV20-1 and TRBJ2-3; no firm D call. Germline assignment: CDR1 DFQATT and CDR2 SNEGSKA (reference sequence). The CDR3 is 12 amino acids. Trimming cost V 1 base and J 6 bases, with 8 bases left between them. CDR3 in amino acids: CSARVILDTQYF. The DNA of the CDR3 is TGCAGTGCTAGAGTAATTTTGGATACGCAGTATTTT.

The chain couples TRBV20-1 to TRBJ1-1; D is perhaps TRBD1 (5 bases). This CDR3 has 13 residues. Trimming stripped 6 bases from V and 0 bases from J, with 11 bases between. Germline CDR1 DFQATT, CDR2 SNEGSKA (reference sequence). The CDR3 reads CSAPGTLNTEAFF. In DNA form, the CDR3 reads TGCAGTGCCCCCGGGACTCTGAACACTGAAGCTTTCTTT.

The rearrangement links TRBV7-3 to TRBJ1-1, with 9 bases aligning to TRBD1. CDR3 size: 14 residues. V gave up 1 base and J gave up 4 bases; unmatched junction bases: 1. Germline CDR1 reads SGHTA; CDR2 reads FQGTGA. This CDR3 reads CASSLKDRGTEAFF. In DNA form, the CDR3 reads TGTGCCAGCAGCTTAAAGGACAGGGGCACTGAAGCTTTCTTT.

This clonotype showed up just a few times. The chain combines TRBV5-5 with TRBJ1-1; possibly TRBD1 for D (6 bases). The germline V and J ends were trimmed by 6 bases and 6 bases, with 18 bases remaining between them. The germline V gene has CDR1 SGHKS and CDR2 YYEKEE (reference sequence). This CDR3 is built from 14 residues. CDR3 protein: CASNLQGLGAEAFF. Written as DNA, the CDR3 is TGTGCCAGCAACCTACAGGGATTGGGTGCTGAAGCTTTCTTT.

The sample holds one count of this clonotype. The CDR3 DNA reads as TGTGCCAGCAGCCCGGGGGGGGACGGTAAGAGACAGCCCCAGCATTTT. Encoded protein: CASSPGGDGKRQPQHF. The V call is TRBV27, the J call TRBJ1-5; weak D call: TRBD1 (5 bases). Trimming shortened V by 6 bases and J by 7 bases, and 22 bases separated the two germline ends. In germline, CDR1 is MNHEY, CDR2 SMNVEV (reference sequence). This CDR3 is 16 amino acids long.

The genes are TRBV27 and TRBJ1-6, with D perhaps matching TRBD1 (6 bases). The germline V gene encodes CDR1 MNHEY and CDR2 SMNVEV (reference sequence). The CDR3 has 12 residues. Trimming shortened V by 7 bases and J by 11 bases, and 12 bases separated the two germline ends. CDR3 amino acids: CASTSGGPPLHF. The CDR3 bases are TGTGCCAGCACCTCCGGGGGCCCACCCCTCCACTTT.

J is TRBJ2-1 and V is TRBV7-2; 11 nucleotides match TRBD2. After removal of 4 bases from V and 8 bases from J, the junction contained 10 bases not matched to a gene. The CDR3 covers 16 residues. Germline CDR1 is SGHTA and CDR2 is FQGNSA. The CDR3 DNA sequence: TGTGCCAGCAGCTCCTCGGTGTTAGCGGGGGGGGATGAGCAGTTCTTC. Translation: CASSSSVLAGGDEQFF.

This clonotype is a singleton in its sample. The chain is built from TRBV20-1 and TRBJ1-5; D may be TRBD1 (6 bases). Trimming took 2 bases from V and 4 from J, leaving 12 bases between them. Per the germline V gene, CDR1 is DFQATT and CDR2 is SNEGSKA (reference sequence). CDR3 length: 14 amino acids. CDR3 bases: TGCAGTGCTAGAACAGGGAGAGGAAATCAGCCCCAGCATTTT. Residues: CSARTGRGNQPQHF.

This clonotype was found once. J is TRBJ2-5 and V is TRBV24-1, with TRBD1 matching over 7 bases. Germline CDR1 KGHDR, CDR2 SFDVKD. V lost 4 bases to trimming and J lost 3 bases; unmatched junction nucleotides: 1. The CDR3 is made up of 13 amino acids. The CDR3 loop is CATSEQGKETQYF. The CDR3 bases are TGTGCCACCAGTGAACAGGGGAAAGAGACCCAGTACTTC.

The gene calls are TRBV23-1 and TRBJ1-2, with D hard to call. TRBV23-1 is an ORF, with its function uncertain. The V gene lost 6 bases and the J gene lost 8 bases, with 10 bases spanning the gap. This CDR3 has 11 amino acids. DNA for the CDR3: TGCGCCAGCAGACCAGAGGACGGCTACACCTTC. Residues: CASRPEDGYTF.

The chain has TRBV30 and TRBJ1-2, with a tentative D call TRBD1 (5 bases). V lost 1 base to trimming and J lost 7 bases, with 7 bases between them. This CDR3 region has 11 residues. Per the germline V gene, CDR1 is GTSNPN and CDR2 is SVGIG (reference sequence). The CDR3 spells CAWSGGGGYTF. The CDR3 region has the DNA TGTGCCTGGAGTGGGGGCGGTGGCTACACCTTC.